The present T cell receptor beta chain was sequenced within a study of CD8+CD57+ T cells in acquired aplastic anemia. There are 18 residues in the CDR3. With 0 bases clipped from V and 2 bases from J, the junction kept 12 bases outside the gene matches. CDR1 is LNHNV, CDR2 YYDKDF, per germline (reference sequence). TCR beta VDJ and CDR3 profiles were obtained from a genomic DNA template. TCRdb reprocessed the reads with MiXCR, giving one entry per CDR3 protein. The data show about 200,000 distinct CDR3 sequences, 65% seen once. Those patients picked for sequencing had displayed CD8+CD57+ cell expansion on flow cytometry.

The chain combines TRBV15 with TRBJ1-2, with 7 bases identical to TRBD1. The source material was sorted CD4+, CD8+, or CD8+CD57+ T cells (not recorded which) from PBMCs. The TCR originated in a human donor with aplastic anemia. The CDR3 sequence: CATSRDWAGGSRNYGYTF. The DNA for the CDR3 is TGTGCCACCAGCAGAGATTGGGCAGGGGGATCCCGGAACTATGGCTACACCTTC.